This TCR beta chain was captured in a study of OX40 agonist ivuxolimab in advanced cancers. Study-wide context: Approximately 40% of patients had received prior checkpoint inhibitor therapy. Partial responses were achieved by three patients: one hepatocellular carcinoma, two cutaneous melanoma.

The table came from immunoSEQ multiplex PCR; TCRdb's copy has only in-frame clones and leaves some out. The table includes around 22,000 clones, 86% detected once. Any history of autoimmune disease or systemic immunosuppression disqualified patients. This clone has just one count. The specimen comprised CD4+ or CD8+ T cells sorted from blood, sampled in a trial of the OX40 agonist ivuxolimab. The TCR was taken from an adult with an advanced solid tumor such as melanoma, head and neck, liver or kidney cancer.

The CDR3 region is CASVPQGRGPNTEAFF. In nucleotides, the CDR3 is TGTGCCAGCGTCCCCCAGGGCAGGGGTCCGAACACTGAAGCTTTCTTT. This rearrangement joins TRBV28 to TRBJ1-1; weak D call: TRBD1 (6 bases). V was clipped by 8 bases and J by 1 base, with 20 bases between them. CDR3 length: 16 amino acids. Per germline, CDR1 MDHEN and CDR2 SYDVKM.